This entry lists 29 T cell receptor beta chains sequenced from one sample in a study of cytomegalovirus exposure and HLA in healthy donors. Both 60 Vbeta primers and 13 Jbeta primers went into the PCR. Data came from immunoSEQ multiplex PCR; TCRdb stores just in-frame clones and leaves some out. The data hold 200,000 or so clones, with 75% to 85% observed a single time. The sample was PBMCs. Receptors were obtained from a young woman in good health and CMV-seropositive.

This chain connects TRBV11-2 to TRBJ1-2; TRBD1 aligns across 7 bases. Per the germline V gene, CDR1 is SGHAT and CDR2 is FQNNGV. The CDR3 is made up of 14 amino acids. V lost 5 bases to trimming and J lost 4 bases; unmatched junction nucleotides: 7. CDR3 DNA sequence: TGTGCCAGCAGCAATACCGGGACAGCCTATGGCTACACCTTC. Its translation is CASSNTGTAYGYTF.

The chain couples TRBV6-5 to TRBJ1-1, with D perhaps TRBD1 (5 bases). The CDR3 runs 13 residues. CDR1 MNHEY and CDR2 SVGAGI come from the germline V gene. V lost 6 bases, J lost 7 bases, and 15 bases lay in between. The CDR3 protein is CASRPRPQVEAFF. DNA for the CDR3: TGTGCCAGCAGGCCCAGACCACAGGTTGAAGCTTTCTTT.

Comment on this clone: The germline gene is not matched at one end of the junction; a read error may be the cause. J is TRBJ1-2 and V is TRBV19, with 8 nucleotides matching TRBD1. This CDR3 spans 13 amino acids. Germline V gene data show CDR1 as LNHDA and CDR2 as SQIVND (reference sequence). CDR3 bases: TGTGCCAGTAGTCTCCAGGGGGCGGGCGGCTACGCCTTC. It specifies CASSLQGAGGYAF. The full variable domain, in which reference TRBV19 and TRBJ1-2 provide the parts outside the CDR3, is DGGITQSPKYLFRKEGQNVTLSCEQNLNHDAMYWYRQDPGQGLRLIYYSQIVNDFQKGDIAEGYSVSREKKESFPLTVTSAQKNPTAFYLCASSLQGAGGYAFGSGTRLTVV.

In DNA form, the CDR3 reads TGTGCCAGCAGCGACGGAGGGACCCAGTACTTC. Protein: CASSDGGTQYF. This chain connects TRBV9 to TRBJ2-5; possible D gene TRBD2, 5 bases. The CDR3 contains 11 residues. CDR1 is SGDLS, CDR2 YYNGEE, per germline. The germline V and J ends were trimmed by 3 bases and 7 bases, with 7 bases remaining between them.

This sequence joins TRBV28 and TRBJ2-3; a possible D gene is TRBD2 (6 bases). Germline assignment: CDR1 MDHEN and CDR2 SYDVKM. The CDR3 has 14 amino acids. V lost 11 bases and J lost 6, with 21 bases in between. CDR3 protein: CASNRGPAGDTQYF. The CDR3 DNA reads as TGTGCCTCCAACCGGGGACCCGCGGGGGATACGCAGTATTTT.

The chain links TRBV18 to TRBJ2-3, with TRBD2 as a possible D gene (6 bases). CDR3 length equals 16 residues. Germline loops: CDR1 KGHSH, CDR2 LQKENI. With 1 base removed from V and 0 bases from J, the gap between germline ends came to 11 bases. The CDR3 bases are TGTGCCAGCTCACCACTTAAGGCGGGAAGCACAGATACGCAGTATTTT. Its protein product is CASSPLKAGSTDTQYF.

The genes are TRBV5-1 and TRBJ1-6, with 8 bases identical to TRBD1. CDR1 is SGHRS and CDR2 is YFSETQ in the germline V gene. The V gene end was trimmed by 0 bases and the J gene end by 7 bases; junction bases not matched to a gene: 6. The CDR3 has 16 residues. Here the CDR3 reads CASSLVQGDENSPLHF. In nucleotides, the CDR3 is TGCGCCAGCAGCTTGGTACAGGGGGACGAAAATTCACCCCTCCACTTT.

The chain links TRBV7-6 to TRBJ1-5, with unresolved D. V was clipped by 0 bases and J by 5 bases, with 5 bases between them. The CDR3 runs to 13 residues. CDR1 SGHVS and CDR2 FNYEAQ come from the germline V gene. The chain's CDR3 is CASSLAPDQPQHF. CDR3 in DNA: TGTGCCAGCAGCTTAGCGCCAGATCAGCCCCAGCATTTT.

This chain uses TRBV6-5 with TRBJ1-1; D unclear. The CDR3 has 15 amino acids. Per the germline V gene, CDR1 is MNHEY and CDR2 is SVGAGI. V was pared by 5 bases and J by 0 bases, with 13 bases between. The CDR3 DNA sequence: TGTGCCAGCAGTAAGACCTTCAGGTTGAACACTGAAGCTTTCTTT. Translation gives CASSKTFRLNTEAFF.

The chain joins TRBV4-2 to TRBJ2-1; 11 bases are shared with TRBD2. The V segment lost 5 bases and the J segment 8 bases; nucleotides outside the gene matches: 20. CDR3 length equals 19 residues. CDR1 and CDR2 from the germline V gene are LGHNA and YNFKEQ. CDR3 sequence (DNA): TGTGCCAGCAGCGAAGGAAAGCCCCTAGCGGGGGGTGGTGAGGATGAGCAGTTCTTC. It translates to CASSEGKPLAGGGEDEQFF.

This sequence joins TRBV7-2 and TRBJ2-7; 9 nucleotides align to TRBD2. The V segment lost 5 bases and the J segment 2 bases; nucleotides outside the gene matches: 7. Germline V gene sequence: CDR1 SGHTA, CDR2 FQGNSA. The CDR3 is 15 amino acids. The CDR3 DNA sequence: TGTGCCAGCAGCCGGGACGCGGGGGGGCCCTACGAGCAGTACTTC. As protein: CASSRDAGGPYEQYF.

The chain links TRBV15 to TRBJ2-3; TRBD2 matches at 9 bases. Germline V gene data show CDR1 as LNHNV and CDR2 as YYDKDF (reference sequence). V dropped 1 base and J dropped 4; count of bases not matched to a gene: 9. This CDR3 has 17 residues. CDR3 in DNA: TGTGCCACCAGCAGAGGTTTGGGCGGGGGGGCCGCAGATACGCAGTATTTT. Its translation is CATSRGLGGGAADTQYF.

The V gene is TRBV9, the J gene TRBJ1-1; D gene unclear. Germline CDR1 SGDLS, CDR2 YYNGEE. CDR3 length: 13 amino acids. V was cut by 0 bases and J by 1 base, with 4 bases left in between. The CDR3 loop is CASSVDWNTEAFF. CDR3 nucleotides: TGTGCCAGCAGCGTAGACTGGAACACTGAAGCTTTCTTT.

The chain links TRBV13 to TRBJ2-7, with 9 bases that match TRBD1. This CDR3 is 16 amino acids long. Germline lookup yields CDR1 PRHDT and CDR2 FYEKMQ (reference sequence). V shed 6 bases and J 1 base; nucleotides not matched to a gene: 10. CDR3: CASRPRGTGFSYEQYF. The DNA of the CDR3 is TGTGCCAGCAGGCCCCGAGGGACAGGGTTTTCCTACGAGCAGTACTTC.

DNA of the CDR3: TGCGCCAGCTCCGCGGGGAGCAATCAGCCCCAGCATTTT. It is translated as CASSAGSNQPQHF. This chain links TRBV23-1 with TRBJ1-5; D uncertain. TRBV23-1 is an ORF, and what it does is uncertain. This CDR3 region has 13 residues. Trimming removed 8 bases from V and 1 base from J, with 9 bases in between.

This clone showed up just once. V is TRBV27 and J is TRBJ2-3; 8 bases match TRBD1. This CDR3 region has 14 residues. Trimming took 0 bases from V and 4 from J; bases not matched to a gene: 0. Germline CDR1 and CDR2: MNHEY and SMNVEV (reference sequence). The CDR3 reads CASSLSQGADTQYF. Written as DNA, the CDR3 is TGTGCCAGCAGTTTATCACAGGGGGCAGATACGCAGTATTTT.

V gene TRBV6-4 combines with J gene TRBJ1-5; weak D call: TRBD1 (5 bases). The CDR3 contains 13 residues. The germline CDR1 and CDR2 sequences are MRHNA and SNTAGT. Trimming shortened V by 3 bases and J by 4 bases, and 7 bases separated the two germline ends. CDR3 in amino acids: CASSEHRNQPQHF. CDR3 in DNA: TGTGCCAGCAGTGAGCACAGGAATCAGCCCCAGCATTTT.

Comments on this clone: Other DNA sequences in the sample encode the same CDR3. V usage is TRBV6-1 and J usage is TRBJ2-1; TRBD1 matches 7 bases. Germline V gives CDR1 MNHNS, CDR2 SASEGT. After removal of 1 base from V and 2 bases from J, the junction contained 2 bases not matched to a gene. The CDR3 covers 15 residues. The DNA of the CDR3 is TGTGCCAGCAGTGAAGACAGGGGTACCTACAATGAGCAGTTCTTC. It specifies CASSEDRGTYNEQFF.

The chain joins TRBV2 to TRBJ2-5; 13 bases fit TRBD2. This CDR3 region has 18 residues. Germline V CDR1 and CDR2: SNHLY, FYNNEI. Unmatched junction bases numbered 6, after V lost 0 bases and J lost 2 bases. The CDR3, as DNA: TGTGCCAGCAGTGAAGCAGGGGGACTAGCGGGATGGCAAGAGACCCAGTACTTC. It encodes CASSEAGGLAGWQETQYF.

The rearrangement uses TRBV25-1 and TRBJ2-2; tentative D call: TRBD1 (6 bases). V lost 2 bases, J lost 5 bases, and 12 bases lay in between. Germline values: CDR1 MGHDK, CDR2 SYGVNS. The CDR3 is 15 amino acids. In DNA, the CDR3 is TGTGCCAGCAGTGAAGGGACACTCCCTACCGGGGAGCTGTTTTTT. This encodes CASSEGTLPTGELFF.

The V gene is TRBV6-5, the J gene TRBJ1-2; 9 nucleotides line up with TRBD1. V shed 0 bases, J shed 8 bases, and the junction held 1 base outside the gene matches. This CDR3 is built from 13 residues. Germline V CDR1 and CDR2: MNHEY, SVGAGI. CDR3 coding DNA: TGTGCCAGCAGTTACTCGGACAGGGGAGGCTACACCTTC. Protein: CASSYSDRGGYTF.

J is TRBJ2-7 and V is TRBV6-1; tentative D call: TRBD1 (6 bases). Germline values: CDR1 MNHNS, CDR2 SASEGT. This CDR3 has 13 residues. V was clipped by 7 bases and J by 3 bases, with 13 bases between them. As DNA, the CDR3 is TGTGCCAGCAAAAGGGGGACCCACTACGAGCAGTACTTC. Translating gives CASKRGTHYEQYF.

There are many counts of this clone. DNA of the CDR3: TGTGCCAGCAGTGCTACTAGCGGGGGGGCCGATACGCAGTATTTT. It translates to CASSATSGGADTQYF. The rearrangement uses TRBV6-1 and TRBJ2-3; TRBD2 matches 13 bases. Trimming cost V 4 bases and J 6 bases; bases outside gene matches: 4. Per germline, CDR1 MNHNS and CDR2 SASEGT. CDR3 length: 15 residues.

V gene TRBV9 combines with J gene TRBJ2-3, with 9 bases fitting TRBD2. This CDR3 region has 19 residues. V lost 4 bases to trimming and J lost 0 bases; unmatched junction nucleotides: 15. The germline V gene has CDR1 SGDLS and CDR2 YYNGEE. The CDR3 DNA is TGTGCCAGCAGCCCCCTTGGGTCTAGCGGGGTCCCTAGCACAGATACGCAGTATTTT. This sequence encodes CASSPLGSSGVPSTDTQYF.

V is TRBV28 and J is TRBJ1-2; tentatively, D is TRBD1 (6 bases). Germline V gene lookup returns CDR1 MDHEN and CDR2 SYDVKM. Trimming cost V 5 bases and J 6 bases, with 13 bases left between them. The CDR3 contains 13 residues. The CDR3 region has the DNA TGTGCCAGCAGTCAAAAACAGGGCCATGGCTACACCTTC. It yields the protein CASSQKQGHGYTF.

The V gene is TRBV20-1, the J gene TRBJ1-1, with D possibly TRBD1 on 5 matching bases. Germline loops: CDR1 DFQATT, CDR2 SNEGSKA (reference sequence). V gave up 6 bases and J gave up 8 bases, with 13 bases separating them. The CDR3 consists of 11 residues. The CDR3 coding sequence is TGCAGTGCCCGACTCGGGGGGGAAGCTTTCTTT. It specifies CSARLGGEAFF.

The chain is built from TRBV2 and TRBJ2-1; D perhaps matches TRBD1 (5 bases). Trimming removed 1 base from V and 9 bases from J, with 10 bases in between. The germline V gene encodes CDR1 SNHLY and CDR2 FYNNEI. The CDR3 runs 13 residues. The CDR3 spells CASSEVRAGEQFF. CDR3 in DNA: TGTGCCAGCAGTGAAGTCAGGGCCGGTGAGCAGTTCTTC.

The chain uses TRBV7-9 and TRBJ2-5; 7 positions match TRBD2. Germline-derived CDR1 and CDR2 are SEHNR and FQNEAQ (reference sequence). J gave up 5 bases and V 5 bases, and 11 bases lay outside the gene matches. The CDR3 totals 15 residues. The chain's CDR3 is CASSRTLGGRETQYF. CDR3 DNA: TGTGCCAGCAGCCGGACCCTGGGAGGGCGGGAGACCCAGTACTTC.

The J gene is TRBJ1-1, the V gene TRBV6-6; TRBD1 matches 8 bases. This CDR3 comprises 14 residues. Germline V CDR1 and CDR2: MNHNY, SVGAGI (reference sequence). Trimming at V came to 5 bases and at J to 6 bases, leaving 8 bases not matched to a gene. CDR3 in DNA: TGTGCCAGCAGTACTCAGACAGGGGCTCCTGAAGCTTTCTTT. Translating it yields CASSTQTGAPEAFF.